This T cell receptor beta chain was obtained from a study of blood T cells in healthy people across ages. Study-wide points: There were more naive CD4+ cells and higher diversity in long-lived donors than in aged donors.

There are a few counts of this clonotype. Its matching antigen is unknown. CDR3 length: 16 residues. The V segment lost 0 bases and the J segment 3 bases; nucleotides outside the gene matches: 2. A second PCR, run for about 7 to 11 cycles, used a sample-barcoded 5' primer plus a J-beta primer mix. TCRdb recomputed calls from the 5' RACE reads with MiXCR, one row per CDR3 protein. The table includes 850,000 to 1,300,000 distinct CDR3 sequences, around 45% detected once. The sequence came from a woman aged 55-69 years in good health. Material for sequencing was blood. V is TRBV12-3 or TRBV12-4 and J is TRBJ2-3, with 11 bases fitting TRBD1. The CDR3 nucleotides are TGTGCCAGCAGTTTAGCCGGGACAGGGGGTACAGATACGCAGTATTTT. Translated, it gives CASSLAGTGGTDTQYF.